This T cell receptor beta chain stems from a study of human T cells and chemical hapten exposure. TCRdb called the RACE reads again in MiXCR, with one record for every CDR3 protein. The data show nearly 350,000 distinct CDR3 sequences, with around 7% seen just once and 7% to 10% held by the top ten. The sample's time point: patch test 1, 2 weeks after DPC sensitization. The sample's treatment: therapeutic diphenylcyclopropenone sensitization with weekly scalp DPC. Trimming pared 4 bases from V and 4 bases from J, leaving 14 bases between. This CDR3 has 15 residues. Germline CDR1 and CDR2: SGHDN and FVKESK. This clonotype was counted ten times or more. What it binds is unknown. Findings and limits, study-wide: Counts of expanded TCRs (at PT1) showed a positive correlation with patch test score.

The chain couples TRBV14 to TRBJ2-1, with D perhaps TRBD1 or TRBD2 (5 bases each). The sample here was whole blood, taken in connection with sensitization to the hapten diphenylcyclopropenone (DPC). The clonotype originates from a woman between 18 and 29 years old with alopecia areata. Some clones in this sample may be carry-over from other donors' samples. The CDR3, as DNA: TGTGCCAGCAGCCCGGGACGTGGGTTTTACAATGAGCAGTTCTTC. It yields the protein CASSPGRGFYNEQFF.